These T cell receptor beta chains were read from a single sample in a study of shared clonotypes between healthy human individuals. Assay used: immunoSEQ multiplex PCR; TCRdb lists only in-frame clones, some missing. The table has some 2,100,000 clones, roughly 91% seen once. The sample consisted of naive CD8+ T cells from PBMCs. The receptors were gathered from a man younger than 30 in good health. Some clones in this sample may be carry-over from other donors' samples. CDR3s include the opening cysteine and the closing phenylalanine or tryptophan. Each record gives: V gene, J gene, CDR3 length, CDR3 protein.

v_call: TRBV11-2; j_call: TRBJ1-1; cdr3_length: 16; cdr3_aa: CASSLGRGLLNTEAFF
v_call: TRBV9; j_call: TRBJ2-1; cdr3_length: 16; cdr3_aa: CASSVGTSGRWNEQFF
v_call: TRBV19; j_call: TRBJ2-1; cdr3_length: 11; cdr3_aa: CASSLSNEQFF
v_call: TRBV7-8; j_call: TRBJ2-7; cdr3_length: 15; cdr3_aa: CASSQGRGSLYEQYF
v_call: TRBV15; j_call: TRBJ2-3; cdr3_length: 17; cdr3_aa: CATSRDLASGWPDTQYF
v_call: TRBV6-5; j_call: TRBJ2-1; cdr3_length: 13; cdr3_aa: CASSYSRRIEQFF
v_call: TRBV5-1; j_call: TRBJ2-1; cdr3_length: 15; cdr3_aa: CASRRPGATYNEQFF
v_call: TRBV19; j_call: TRBJ2-3; cdr3_length: 11; cdr3_aa: CASGGGGTQYF
v_call: TRBV11-1; j_call: TRBJ2-1; cdr3_length: 16; cdr3_aa: CASSPMSSGTYNEQFF
v_call: TRBV7-9; j_call: TRBJ1-6; cdr3_length: 16; cdr3_aa: CASSRGRDPGYSPLHF
v_call: TRBV30; j_call: TRBJ2-5; cdr3_length: 12; cdr3_aa: CALQQGKETQYF
v_call: TRBV28; j_call: TRBJ2-5; cdr3_length: 15; cdr3_aa: CASSSGQSHKGTQYF
v_call: TRBV6-5; j_call: TRBJ2-2; cdr3_length: 14; cdr3_aa: CASSSTGGTGELFF
v_call: TRBV30; j_call: TRBJ2-5; cdr3_length: 16; cdr3_aa: CAWSVSPRRGQETQYF
v_call: TRBV29-1; j_call: TRBJ2-5; cdr3_length: 13; cdr3_aa: CSVRDRDQETQYF
v_call: TRBV5-4; j_call: TRBJ2-1; cdr3_length: 13; cdr3_aa: CASSLLGSGEQFF
v_call: TRBV7-2; j_call: TRBJ2-7; cdr3_length: 14; cdr3_aa: CASSLVGEAYEQYF
v_call: TRBV7-6; j_call: TRBJ2-7; cdr3_length: 14; cdr3_aa: CASSSGLAAYEQYF
v_call: TRBV11-2; j_call: TRBJ2-7; cdr3_length: 15; cdr3_aa: CASSLRTGQAYEQYF
v_call: TRBV5-6; j_call: TRBJ1-2; cdr3_length: 12; cdr3_aa: CASSLGGDGYTF
v_call: TRBV29-1; j_call: TRBJ1-2; cdr3_length: 13; cdr3_aa: CSVFRDPLYGYTF
v_call: TRBV5-1; j_call: TRBJ2-7; cdr3_length: 15; cdr3_aa: CASSPGQGFTYEQYF
v_call: TRBV28; j_call: TRBJ1-1; cdr3_length: 16; cdr3_aa: CASSSPYETGNTEAFF
v_call: TRBV9; j_call: TRBJ2-7; cdr3_length: 12; cdr3_aa: CASSVGWGEQYF
v_call: TRBV29-1; j_call: TRBJ2-1; cdr3_length: 19; cdr3_aa: CSVRSGTSGRGISYNEQFF
v_call: TRBV27; j_call: TRBJ2-5; cdr3_length: 14; cdr3_aa: CASSFKSRAETQYF
v_call: TRBV9; j_call: TRBJ2-5; cdr3_length: 15; cdr3_aa: CASSPEGRSQETQYF
v_call: TRBV10-3; j_call: TRBJ2-1; cdr3_length: 16; cdr3_aa: CAISAHSGRAGNEQFF
v_call: TRBV25-1; j_call: TRBJ2-3; cdr3_length: 16; cdr3_aa: CASSPRDTPRADTQYF
v_call: TRBV6-1; j_call: TRBJ2-3; cdr3_length: 14; cdr3_aa: CASSEVVGTDTQYF
v_call: TRBV7-3; j_call: TRBJ2-1; cdr3_length: 16; cdr3_aa: CASSPGTSISYNEQFF
v_call: TRBV10-3; j_call: TRBJ2-7; cdr3_length: 13; cdr3_aa: CAISETLWPEQYF
v_call: TRBV5-4; j_call: TRBJ2-7; cdr3_length: 13; cdr3_aa: CASSPRDAYEQYF
v_call: TRBV6-1; j_call: TRBJ1-5; cdr3_length: 13; cdr3_aa: CASMRDGNQPQHF
v_call: TRBV11-2; j_call: TRBJ2-5; cdr3_length: 15; cdr3_aa: CASSEYTALEETQYF
v_call: TRBV28; j_call: TRBJ2-7; cdr3_length: 12; cdr3_aa: CASRTPGSEQYF
v_call: TRBV27; j_call: TRBJ2-7; cdr3_length: 16; cdr3_aa: CASSLGPGLQNIEQYF
v_call: TRBV28; j_call: TRBJ1-1; cdr3_length: 11; cdr3_aa: CASKAGTEAFF